This T cell receptor (beta chain) was found in a study of blood T cell repertoires in COVID-19 (dated by TCRdb to the early 2020s). Regarding the study in general: Samples from collaborators originated in the United States, Italy and Spain and spanned both the acute and convalescent phases of COVID-19. The material from the prospective study consisted of cDNA or gDNA derived from T cells, B-cell-depleted T cells, or PBMCs. The dataset comprised deeply sampled blood TCRbeta repertoires from subjects exposed to, actively infected with, or recovered from COVID-19. The repertoires were released in a freely available public database intended as a resource for research on the immune response to SARS-CoV-2. Samples were obtained from the ongoing ImmuneRACE study (first 160 participants) and from 1,254 subjects provided by 6 global collaborators. Sample metadata almost always included a de-identified subject ID, COVID-19 status, age in years and sex. HLA class I and class II types, where available, came from metadata supplied by the sample provider rather than from assay-based typing. The paper's findings and limits, for the study overall: The amount of clinical and demographic metadata varied by source and participant and was provided uncurated.

Concerning this clone itself: Its antigen is still unknown. No qualities accompany the bases; no much larger clone lies one base away.

Collaborating institutions collected whole blood in K2EDTA tubes following their own protocols. For TCRbeta analysis, collaborators shipped samples in one of three forms: frozen whole blood, isolated PBMCs, or DNA extracted from either of those sample types. The immunoSEQ Assay, a bias-controlled multiplex PCR, was used to amplify TCRbeta CDR3 regions from genomic DNA. On the study's bioinformatics: The number of nucleated cells in each sample was estimated from the amplification of reference gene primers within the assay. To quantify the absolute abundance of each unique TCRbeta CDR3 rearrangement, sequence reads were collapsed and filtered. Productive Simpson clonality was computed per sample as the square root of Simpson's diversity index over productive rearrangements. Held by TCRdb, this immuneACCESS table contains in-frame sequences only and omits some clones. Under half of the omission traces to an unresolved V gene where checked; the cause of the rest is unknown. The DNA was the basis for D and trimming; V, J and clone size are from that table. Counted in this sample were tens of thousands of clones; about 84% of them appeared once. The ten largest make up approximately 23% of the sample.

For CDR1 and CDR2, the germline V gene lists MNHEY and SVGAGI. V is cut back by 6 bases and J by 8 bases, with 4 bases in the junction unmatched. From the cysteine up to the phenylalanine, the CDR3 has a length of 12 residues. This entry keeps only the CDR3 DNA: 36 bases, framed from base 1. The receptor was derived from an elderly woman with acute or convalescent COVID-19. Recombination linked TRBV6-5 to TRBJ2-1, and 7 junctional nucleotides match TRBD1. The sample was peripheral blood. CDR3 sequence: CASSTGAYEQFF. The nucleotide sequence is given as TGTGCCAGCAGCACAGGGGCCTATGAGCAGTTCTTC.